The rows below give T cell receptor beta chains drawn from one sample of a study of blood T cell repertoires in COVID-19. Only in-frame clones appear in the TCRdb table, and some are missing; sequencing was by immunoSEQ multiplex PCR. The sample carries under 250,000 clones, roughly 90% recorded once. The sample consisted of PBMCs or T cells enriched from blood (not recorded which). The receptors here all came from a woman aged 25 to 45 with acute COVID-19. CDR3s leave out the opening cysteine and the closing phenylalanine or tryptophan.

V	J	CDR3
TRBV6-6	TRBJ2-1	ASSTGTAGNEQF
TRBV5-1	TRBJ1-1	ASSIRGAEAF
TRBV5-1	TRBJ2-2	ASSLGTDYTGELF
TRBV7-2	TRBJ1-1	ASSHFTEAF
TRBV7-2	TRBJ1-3	ASSLGQVRSGNTIY
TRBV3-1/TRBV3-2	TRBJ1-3	ASSQDLSGNTIY
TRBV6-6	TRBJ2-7	ASRTDSYEQY
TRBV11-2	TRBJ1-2	ASSLAGSNYGYT
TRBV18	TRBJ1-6	ASSGQGYSSPLH
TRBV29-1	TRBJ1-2	SVPRTGGNYGYT
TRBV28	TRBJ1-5	ASSPGQGADQPQH
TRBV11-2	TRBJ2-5	ASSLEGLARETQY
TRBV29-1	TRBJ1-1	SVVTELNTEAF
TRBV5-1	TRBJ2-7	ASSLGGLYEQY
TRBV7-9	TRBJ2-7	ASSLVRGQGARDEQY
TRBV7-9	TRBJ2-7	ASSLPGQEQY
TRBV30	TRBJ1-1	AWRRDRALSGF
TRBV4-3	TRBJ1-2	ASSQERQGPLYGRGIT
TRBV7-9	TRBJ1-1	ASNTGDTEAF
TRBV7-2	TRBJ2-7	ASSSGQLSHEQY
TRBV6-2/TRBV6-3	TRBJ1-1	ASSYHRGWNTEAF
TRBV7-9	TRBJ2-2	ASSLARPSGGRDTGELF
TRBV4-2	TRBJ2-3	ASTNGGATDTQY
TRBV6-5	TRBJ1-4	ASTPPATNEKLF
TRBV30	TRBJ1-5	AWSVGDQPQH
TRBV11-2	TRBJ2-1	ASSSGLVSEQF
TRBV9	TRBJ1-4	ASSAQGVDEKLF
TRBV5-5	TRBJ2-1	ASSLGAGTSFSKQF
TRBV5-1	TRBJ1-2	ASSARTGPISTYGYT
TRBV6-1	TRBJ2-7	ASSESQGPYEQY
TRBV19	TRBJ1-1	ASSTLAGEGTEAF
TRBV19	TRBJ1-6	ASSIATGSNSPLH
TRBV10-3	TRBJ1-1	AISPGQGGRQGTEAF
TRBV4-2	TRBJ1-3	ASGQDGLSGNTIY
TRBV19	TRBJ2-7	ASSIAGAYEQY
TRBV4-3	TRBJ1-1	ASSQQGTEAF
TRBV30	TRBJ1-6	AWSKQSNSPLH
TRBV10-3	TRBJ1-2	AISRTDNYGYT
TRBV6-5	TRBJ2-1	ASSTPGRGDEQF
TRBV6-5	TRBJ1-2	ASSSGSADGYT
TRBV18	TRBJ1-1	ASSLGGQLDSEAF
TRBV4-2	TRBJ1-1	ASSRGPNTEAF
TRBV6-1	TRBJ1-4	ASSEAIGQTTNEKLF
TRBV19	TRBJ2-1	ASTGQANNEQF
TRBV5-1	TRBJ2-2	ASTDRGRNTGELF
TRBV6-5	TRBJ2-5	ASSTTGLQETQY